The 28 T cell receptor beta chains listed next were all sequenced from one sample in a study of blood T cell repertoires in COVID-19. Repertoires were generated with immunoSEQ multiplex PCR, while TCRdb's copy carries only in-frame clones and drops some. The data show over 200,000 clones, 70% to 90% seen once. The sample was PBMCs or T cells enriched from blood (not recorded which). The receptors shown here come from a man younger than 30 who had recovered from COVID-19.

The CDR3 bases are TGTGCCAGTAGTAAGGCAGGGGCTAGCACAGATACGCAGTATTTT. Translation: CASSKAGASTDTQYF. The rearrangement joins TRBV19 to TRBJ2-3; D might be TRBD1 (6 bases). The CDR3 loop spans 15 amino acids. The germline V gene has CDR1 LNHDA and CDR2 SQIVND (reference sequence). The V and J ends lost 4 bases and 0 bases respectively, with 11 bases between them.

The chain is built from TRBV6-5 and TRBJ2-5; D perhaps matches TRBD2 (5 bases). The V gene lost 9 bases and the J gene lost 5 bases, with 16 bases spanning the gap. CDR1 and CDR2 (germline): MNHEY, SVGAGI. This CDR3 has 13 residues. Written as DNA, the CDR3 is TGTGCCAGGGCGGGCGGACCCGGGGAGACCCAGTACTTC. Residues: CARAGGPGETQYF.

This clone was picked up a small number of times. V gene TRBV11-2 combines with J gene TRBJ1-1, with D tentatively TRBD1 (5 bases). Germline-derived CDR1 and CDR2 are SGHAT and FQNNGV. With 11 bases removed from V and 7 bases from J, the gap between germline ends came to 8 bases. This CDR3 has 9 residues. CDR3 region: CAVGGEAFF. CDR3 nucleotides: TGTGCCGTCGGGGGTGAAGCTTTCTTT. Together with reference TRBV11-2 and TRBJ1-1, the CDR3 gives the full variable domain: EAGVAQSPRYKIIEKRQSVAFWCNPISGHATLYWYQQILGQGPKLLIQFQNNGVVDDSQLPKDRFSAERLKGVDSTLKIQPAKLEDSAVYLCAVGGEAFFGQGTRLTVV.

This clone is a singleton in its sample. The J gene is TRBJ1-2, the V gene TRBV5-4; 7 bases align to TRBD1. This CDR3 region has 16 residues. Germline values: CDR1 SGHNT, CDR2 YYREEE (reference sequence). J lost 2 bases, V lost 3 bases, and 10 bases had no gene match. CDR3: CASSSTGSTMNYGYTF. As DNA, the CDR3 is TGTGCCAGCAGCTCGACAGGGAGCACCATGAACTATGGCTACACCTTC.

The rearrangement links TRBV18 to TRBJ2-2, with 9 positions matching TRBD1. Trimming at V came to 2 bases and at J to 1 base, leaving 8 bases not matched to a gene. CDR3 size: 18 residues. CDR1 is KGHSH, CDR2 LQKENI, per germline. The CDR3 sequence: CASSPTGGALLNTGELFF. DNA for the CDR3: TGTGCCAGCTCACCAACAGGGGGCGCCTTACTGAACACCGGGGAGCTGTTTTTT.

The chain is built from TRBV11-2 and TRBJ1-2, with 8 bases fitting TRBD1. CDR1 SGHAT and CDR2 FQNNGV come from the germline V gene. V dropped 4 bases and J dropped 0; count of bases not matched to a gene: 7. There are 16 residues in the CDR3. The CDR3 region has the DNA TGTGCCAGCAGCTCGATAAGGGACAGGCCTAACTATGGCTACACCTTC. Its protein is CASSSIRDRPNYGYTF.

This clone came up once. The genes are TRBV7-9 and TRBJ1-6; 9 bases map to TRBD1. Germline loops: CDR1 SEHNR, CDR2 FQNEAQ (reference sequence). The CDR3 spans 16 residues. The junction had 5 bases not matched to a gene; V was cut back by 5 bases and J by 3 bases. Here the CDR3 DNA reads TGTGCCAGCAGCGCCCCGGGACAGGGCTATAATTCACCCCTCCACTTT. Its protein is CASSAPGQGYNSPLHF.

The chain couples TRBV6-6 to TRBJ2-3; D is unclear. Trimming left V 5 bases short and J 2 bases short, with 20 bases between. This CDR3 region has 17 residues. CDR1 MNHNY and CDR2 SVGAGI come from the germline V gene (reference sequence). CDR3 region: CASSHIIDEGDTDTQYF. CDR3 sequence (DNA): TGTGCCAGCAGTCACATTATCGACGAAGGAGACACAGATACGCAGTATTTT.

The V and J genes are TRBV5-1 and TRBJ1-1; 12 bases are a match to TRBD1. Per germline, CDR1 SGHRS and CDR2 YFSETQ. The length of the CDR3 is 19 residues. Trimming took 2 bases from V and 4 from J; bases not matched to a gene: 15. The CDR3 reads CASSFRNPGTGGRSTEAFF. CDR3 DNA sequence: TGCGCCAGCAGCTTCCGAAACCCGGGGACAGGGGGCCGGAGCACTGAAGCTTTCTTT. Combining the CDR3 with reference TRBV5-1 and TRBJ1-1 gives the whole variable domain KAGVTQTPRYLIKTRGQQVTLSCSPISGHRSVSWYQQTPGQGLQFLFEYFSETQRNKGNFPGRFSGRQFSNSRSEMNVSTLELGDSALYLCASSFRNPGTGGRSTEAFFGQGTRLTVV.

The J gene is TRBJ1-1, the V gene TRBV7-9; TRBD1 matches at 8 bases. Unmatched junction bases numbered 11, after V lost 3 bases and J lost 2 bases. The CDR3 covers 17 residues. Per germline, CDR1 SEHNR and CDR2 FQNEAQ (reference sequence). The CDR3 coding sequence is TGTGCCAGCAGCTTCTGGAGGACAGGGAGAATAAACACTGAAGCTTTCTTT. Its translation is CASSFWRTGRINTEAFF.

This clone was seen a few times. The chain is built from TRBV5-1 and TRBJ1-2; TRBD1 matches 12 bases. Germline values: CDR1 SGHRS, CDR2 YFSETQ. The ends lost 2 bases at V and 7 bases at J; junction bases unmatched: 6. The CDR3 is 15 residues long. Written as DNA, the CDR3 is TGCGCCAGCAGCTTCGACGGGACAGGGGGCGTTGGCTACACCTTC. It specifies CASSFDGTGGVGYTF.

The gene calls are TRBV7-9 and TRBJ1-2, with TRBD1 matching over 7 bases. Germline assignment: CDR1 SEHNR and CDR2 FQNEAQ (reference sequence). The junction had 8 bases not matched to a gene; V was cut back by 3 bases and J by 7 bases. This CDR3 comprises 14 residues. In DNA form, the CDR3 reads TGTGCCAGCAGCTTCTTAGGGGGCTCGGGTGGCTACACCTTC. This gives the protein CASSFLGGSGGYTF.

This chain links TRBV10-3 with TRBJ2-2; 8 bases match TRBD1. The CDR3 covers 14 residues. The junction had 4 bases not matched to a gene; V was cut back by 6 bases and J by 4 bases. Looked up from germline, CDR1 is ENHRY and CDR2 is SYGVKD. For the CDR3, the DNA is TGTGCCATCAGCCCGGGACAGGTCACCGGGGAGCTGTTTTTT. It codes for CAISPGQVTGELFF.

This chain links TRBV28 with TRBJ1-5, with D possibly matching TRBD1 (5 bases). The ends were cut back, 4 bases at V and 4 bases at J, with 14 bases in the middle. The CDR3 extends over 15 amino acids. Looked up from germline, CDR1 is MDHEN and CDR2 is SYDVKM. CDR3 coding DNA: TGTGCCAGCAGTTATAAGGTAGGGGCTAATCAGCCCCAGCATTTT. Protein product: CASSYKVGANQPQHF. Variable domain in full (rest from reference TRBV28 and TRBJ1-5): DVKVTQSSRYLVKRTGEKVFLECVQDMDHENMFWYRQDPGLGLRLIYFSYDVKMKEKGDIPEGYSVSREKKERFSLILESASTNQTSMYLCASSYKVGANQPQHFGDGTRLSIL.

Written as DNA, the CDR3 is TGCGCCAGCAGCGCGGACACGAGAGAGACCCAGTACTTC. Its protein is CASSADTRETQYF. The rearrangement uses TRBV5-1 and TRBJ2-5, with D possibly TRBD1 on 5 matching bases. Germline CDR1 reads SGHRS; CDR2 reads YFSETQ. CDR3 length equals 13 residues. The ends were cut back, 4 bases at V and 4 bases at J, with 11 bases in the middle.

The V call is TRBV2, the J call TRBJ1-6; 9 nucleotides match TRBD1. CDR3 length: 15 amino acids. In germline, CDR1 is SNHLY, CDR2 FYNNEI. Unmatched junction bases numbered 4, after V lost 2 bases and J lost 8 bases. CDR3 in amino acids: CASSERGQGYSPLHF. CDR3 coding DNA: TGTGCCAGCAGTGAAAGGGGACAGGGATATTCACCCCTCCACTTT.

The V and J genes are TRBV7-6 and TRBJ2-5; maybe TRBD2 (6 bases). This CDR3 region has 15 residues. The germline gives CDR1 SGHVS, CDR2 FNYEAQ. V lost 2 bases to trimming and J lost 5 bases, with 15 bases between them. The CDR3 loop reads CASSLYGVGRETQYF. In DNA form, the CDR3 reads TGTGCCAGCAGCTTATATGGTGTAGGGAGGGAGACCCAGTACTTC.

The rearrangement uses TRBV28 and TRBJ1-1; 7 bases agree with TRBD1. Germline-derived CDR1 and CDR2 are MDHEN and SYDVKM. There are 13 residues in the CDR3. J gave up 4 bases and V 6 bases, and 5 bases lay outside the gene matches. CDR3 coding DNA: TGTGCCAGCAGAGAGACAGGGCCCACTGAAGCTTTCTTT. Residues: CASRETGPTEAFF.

This sequence joins TRBV2 and TRBJ1-3; no clear D. Germline loops: CDR1 SNHLY, CDR2 FYNNEI. This CDR3 region has 15 residues. With 3 bases removed from V and 0 bases from J, the gap between germline ends came to 9 bases. The CDR3 region is CASSESRSSGNTIYF. The DNA of the CDR3 is TGTGCCAGCAGTGAGTCTAGGAGCTCTGGAAACACCATATATTTT.

The table lists this clone with a few counts. V is TRBV6-1 and J is TRBJ1-6; D gene unclear. The ends were cut back, 3 bases at V and 7 bases at J, with 10 bases in the middle. The CDR3 is 14 residues long. Germline V gene lookup returns CDR1 MNHNS and CDR2 SASEGT. The CDR3 region is CASSDEGTNSPLHF. CDR3 DNA sequence: TGTGCCAGCAGTGATGAGGGAACAAATTCACCCCTCCACTTT.

The chain uses TRBV11-2 and TRBJ2-7; 9 positions agree with TRBD2. J lost 3 bases, V lost 0 bases, and 9 bases had no gene match. The CDR3 is 17 amino acids. Germline CDR1 is SGHAT and CDR2 is FQNNGV. This CDR3 is CASSLDRPSGAYYEQYF. CDR3 sequence (DNA): TGTGCCAGCAGCTTAGATCGTCCTAGCGGGGCCTACTACGAGCAGTACTTC.

The chain recombines TRBV12-3 or TRBV12-4 with TRBJ1-2, with 7 nucleotides matching TRBD1. Germline trimming cut 4 bases from V and 7 bases from J; bases unmatched to any gene: 6. The CDR3 contains 13 residues. The CDR3 nucleotides are TGTGCCAGCAGTTCGGCAAGGGGGCTTGGCTACACCTTC. Translation: CASSSARGLGYTF.

CDR3 DNA: TGTGCCAGCAGCCAAGTTATAGGGGCATGGGGTGAGCAGTTCTTC. Translation gives CASSQVIGAWGEQFF. V is TRBV3-1 (or the pseudogene TRBV3-2) and J is TRBJ2-1; D is perhaps TRBD1 (5 bases). V shed 1 base and J shed 9 bases, with 16 bases lying between them. The CDR3 consists of 15 residues. Germline-derived CDR1 and CDR2 are LGHDT and YNNKEL (reference sequence).

This chain connects TRBV5-3 to TRBJ2-1; 11 bases are shared with TRBD2. TRBV5-3 is known as an ORF, though its function is uncertain. This CDR3 comprises 15 residues. With V trimmed by 4 bases and J by 5 bases, 5 bases remained unmatched. CDR3 nucleotides: TGTGCCAGAAGCGAGGGACTAGCGGTTAACAATGAGCAGTTCTTC. It codes for CARSEGLAVNNEQFF.

The table lists this clone with a few counts. The chain is built from TRBV20-1 and TRBJ2-4, with D possibly matching TRBD2 (5 bases). CDR3 length equals 12 residues. The V gene's germline CDR1 is DFQATT and CDR2 SNEGSKA (reference sequence). V gave up 3 bases and J gave up 8 bases, with 11 bases separating them. This CDR3 reads CSASRLRDIQYF. In DNA, the CDR3 is TGCAGTGCTAGTCGGCTGAGGGACATTCAGTACTTC.

This chain joins TRBV4-2 and TRBJ2-5; perhaps TRBD2 as D (7 bases). Germline V gives CDR1 LGHNA, CDR2 YNFKEQ. Trimming took 0 bases from V and 2 from J, leaving 22 bases between them. This CDR3 has 19 residues. The DNA for the CDR3 is TGTGCCAGCAGCCAAGATGGTGTCGGGGGCGGGGGATCACAAGAGACCCAGTACTTC. This translates into CASSQDGVGGGGSQETQYF.

This clone was observed a single time. The V gene is TRBV5-6, the J gene TRBJ2-3; weak D call: TRBD2 (6 bases). Germline CDR1 SGHDT, CDR2 YYEEEE. Trimming shortened V by 5 bases and J by 6 bases, and 16 bases separated the two germline ends. The CDR3 loop spans 14 amino acids. CDR3 region: CASRLAAYTDTQYF. In DNA, the CDR3 is TGTGCCAGCAGGTTAGCGGCCTACACGGATACGCAGTATTTT.

CDR3 protein: CATSAHRVSEQYF. CDR3 coding DNA: TGTGCCACCAGTGCCCATCGGGTATCCGAGCAGTACTTC. The chain combines TRBV24-1 with TRBJ2-7; D is ambiguous. Trimming removed 5 bases at V and 6 bases at J, with 13 bases between. The germline CDR1 and CDR2 sequences are KGHDR and SFDVKD. CDR3 size: 13 residues.